The rows below give T cell receptor beta chains drawn from one sample of a study of tumor and adjacent non-tumor tissue in lung cancer. TCRdb reprocessed the multiplex PCR reads with MiXCR, giving one entry per CDR3 protein. Here the sample spans 69,000 or so distinct CDR3 sequences, around 73% being singletons. The sample comprised lung tumor tissue. These receptors were taken from a man aged 55 to 70 with non-small cell lung cancer. CDR3s include the opening cysteine and the closing phenylalanine or tryptophan. The order of the fields is D gene, clone size, J gene, V gene, CDR3 DNA, CDR3 protein. D genes are given only for firm matches. Rows give clone size only sometimes, using once, few, many, or a class for an expanded clone.

d_call: .; clone_size: .; j_call: TRBJ2-3; v_call: TRBV20-1; cdr3_nt: TGCAGTGCTAGAGAGGGGAAGGGCACAGATATGCAGTATTTT; cdr3_aa: CSAREGKGTDMQYF
d_call: .; clone_size: .; j_call: TRBJ1-4; v_call: TRBV5-1; cdr3_nt: TGCGCCAGCAGCTTGGAGGGACCGACTAATGAAAAAGTGTTTTTT; cdr3_aa: CASSLEGPTNEKVFF
d_call: .; clone_size: .; j_call: TRBJ2-5; v_call: TRBV28; cdr3_nt: TGTGCCAGCCGCCCTCCTGGGGAGACCCAGTACTTC; cdr3_aa: CASRPPGETQYF
d_call: TRBD2; clone_size: few; j_call: TRBJ2-7; v_call: TRBV28; cdr3_nt: TGTGCAAGCAGTTTTCCGACTAGCGCCGCCTGCGAGCAGTACTTC; cdr3_aa: CASSFPTSAACEQYF
d_call: TRBD2; clone_size: .; j_call: TRBJ2-2; v_call: TRBV6-5; cdr3_nt: TGTGCCAGCAATCTTGGACTAGCGTTGAACACTGGGGAGCTGTTTTTT; cdr3_aa: CASNLGLALNTGELFF
d_call: .; clone_size: once; j_call: TRBJ2-2; v_call: TRBV21-1; cdr3_nt: TGTGCCAGCAGCAAAACGGGTGCTAGCGGGGGCGCTCCTCTAAGAGCGAACACCGGGGAGCTATTTTTT; cdr3_aa: CASSKTGASGGAPLRANTGELFF
d_call: .; clone_size: .; j_call: TRBJ2-2; v_call: TRBV10-3; cdr3_nt: TGTGCCATCAGCTCAAGACAGAACACCGGGGAGCAGTTCTTT; cdr3_aa: CAISSRQNTGEQFF
d_call: .; clone_size: .; j_call: TRBJ1-2; v_call: TRBV5-1; cdr3_nt: TGCGCCAGCAGCAGGGGGTCCAAGACAGGCTATGGCTACACTTTC; cdr3_aa: CASSRGSKTGYGYTF
d_call: .; clone_size: .; j_call: TRBJ2-6; v_call: TRBV12-3/TRBV12-4; cdr3_nt: TGTGCCAGCACCAAGGCTGGTGGGGCCAACGTCCTGACTTTC; cdr3_aa: CASTKAGGANVLTF
d_call: .; clone_size: .; j_call: TRBJ2-7; v_call: TRBV6-1; cdr3_nt: TGTGCCAGCAGTGAAAACCGCGTGCAGTACTTC; cdr3_aa: CASSENRVQYF
d_call: .; clone_size: .; j_call: TRBJ1-1; v_call: TRBV28; cdr3_nt: TGTGCCAGCAGTTTCCATGAGGGACACGCGAACACTGGAGCTTTCTTT; cdr3_aa: CASSFHEGHANTGAFF
d_call: .; clone_size: .; j_call: TRBJ2-6; v_call: TRBV11-1; cdr3_nt: TGTGCCAGCGGCTTAGAGACTCGAGCCGTACTGACTTTC; cdr3_aa: CASGLETRAVLTF
d_call: TRBD2; clone_size: .; j_call: TRBJ2-1; v_call: TRBV20-1; cdr3_nt: TGCATTGCCGACCCGGGGGCTAGCGGGAGCAATGAGCAGTTCTTC; cdr3_aa: CIADPGASGSNEQFF
d_call: .; clone_size: .; j_call: TRBJ2-7; v_call: TRBV12-3/TRBV12-4; cdr3_nt: TGTGCCAGCAACCTGGACGGATCCTACGAGCAGTATTTC; cdr3_aa: CASNLDGSYEQYF
d_call: .; clone_size: .; j_call: TRBJ2-3; v_call: TRBV11-3; cdr3_nt: TGTGCCTGCAGCTCCGGGTTAGCAGATAGCACAGATAGGCAGTATTTT; cdr3_aa: CACSSGLADSTDRQYF
d_call: .; clone_size: .; j_call: TRBJ2-3; v_call: TRBV11-1; cdr3_nt: TGTGCTAGCGCAAGGGGCGAGGATACGCAGTATTTT; cdr3_aa: CASARGEDTQYF
d_call: .; clone_size: few; j_call: TRBJ2-1; v_call: TRBV5-1; cdr3_nt: TGCGCCAGCAGCTGGGGCGACTACAATGAGCAGTTCTTC; cdr3_aa: CASSWGDYNEQFF
d_call: TRBD1; clone_size: many; j_call: TRBJ1-2; v_call: TRBV12-3/TRBV12-4; cdr3_nt: TGTGCCAGCAGTCTTACCGACAGGGAAGTAGGCTACACCTTC; cdr3_aa: CASSLTDREVGYTF
d_call: .; clone_size: .; j_call: TRBJ2-6; v_call: TRBV6-6; cdr3_nt: TGTGCCAGCGGGGCAGGGAACGGGGCAAAAGTCCTGACTTTC; cdr3_aa: CASGAGNGAKVLTF
d_call: .; clone_size: .; j_call: TRBJ1-1; v_call: TRBV28; cdr3_nt: TGTGCCAGCAGTTTCCACGAGGGACACGCGAACACCGAAGTTCACTTT; cdr3_aa: CASSFHEGHANTEVHF
d_call: TRBD2; clone_size: .; j_call: TRBJ2-7; v_call: TRBV20-1; cdr3_nt: TGCAATGCTACAGGGATTAGCGGGAGATTAGACGAGCAGTACTTC; cdr3_aa: CNATGISGRLDEQYF
d_call: .; clone_size: .; j_call: TRBJ2-7; v_call: TRBV7-8; cdr3_nt: TGTACCAGTAGCTTCGAGGACAGACTCTACGAGCAGTACTTC; cdr3_aa: CTSSFEDRLYEQYF
d_call: .; clone_size: .; j_call: TRBJ2-3; v_call: TRBV6-5; cdr3_nt: TGTGCAAGCAGATCAGAAACCGCAGATAAGCAGTATTTT; cdr3_aa: CASRSETADKQYF
d_call: TRBD2; clone_size: .; j_call: TRBJ2-1; v_call: TRBV29-1; cdr3_nt: TGCAGCGCTGAGTCCATGCTAGCGGGCGATTACAATGAACAGTTGTTC; cdr3_aa: CSAESMLAGDYNEQLF
d_call: TRBD2; clone_size: .; j_call: TRBJ2-2; v_call: TRBV10-1; cdr3_nt: TGCGCCAGCGATGTACTAGCGGGAGGGGAGCTGTTTTTT; cdr3_aa: CASDVLAGGELFF
d_call: .; clone_size: .; j_call: TRBJ2-3; v_call: TRBV29-1; cdr3_nt: TGCAGCGCCTACGGAATGGGCTTGGATACGCAGTATTTT; cdr3_aa: CSAYGMGLDTQYF
d_call: .; clone_size: .; j_call: TRBJ2-2; v_call: TRBV11-3; cdr3_nt: TGTGTCAGCAGCTTCGGCGGGACAAACACCGGGGAGCTGTTTTTT; cdr3_aa: CVSSFGGTNTGELFF
d_call: TRBD2; clone_size: many; j_call: TRBJ2-1; v_call: TRBV5-4; cdr3_nt: TGTGCCAGCAGCCCAAGGACTAGCGGAAATGAGCAGTTCTTC; cdr3_aa: CASSPRTSGNEQFF
d_call: TRBD1; clone_size: many; j_call: TRBJ2-6; v_call: TRBV6-2/TRBV6-3; cdr3_nt: TGTGCCAGCAGTTACTTAAGGACAGGGGGCTTTTTCTCTGGGGCCAACGTCCTGACTTTC; cdr3_aa: CASSYLRTGGFFSGANVLTF
d_call: .; clone_size: .; j_call: TRBJ1-1; v_call: TRBV11-2; cdr3_nt: TGTGCCAGCAGCTTTAGCGATGACACTGAAGCTTTCTTT; cdr3_aa: CASSFSDDTEAFF
d_call: .; clone_size: .; j_call: TRBJ1-6; v_call: TRBV6-1; cdr3_nt: TGTGCCAGCAGTGAAGAGGGGCTGAGTCGATATATTTCACCCCTCCACTTT; cdr3_aa: CASSEEGLSRYISPLHF
d_call: TRBD1; clone_size: .; j_call: TRBJ1-1; v_call: TRBV5-4; cdr3_nt: TGTACCAGCGGGGGACAGAGGAACACTGAAGCTCTCTTT; cdr3_aa: CTSGGQRNTEALF
d_call: .; clone_size: .; j_call: TRBJ2-5; v_call: TRBV11-3; cdr3_nt: TGTGCCAGCAACCTAATGGAAGAGACCCAGAACTTC; cdr3_aa: CASNLMEETQNF
d_call: TRBD2; clone_size: once; j_call: TRBJ2-2; v_call: TRBV6-1; cdr3_nt: TGTGCCAGCGGGGGACTAGCCACCGGGAAGCTGTTTTTT; cdr3_aa: CASGGLATGKLFF
d_call: .; clone_size: .; j_call: TRBJ1-2; v_call: TRBV12-3/TRBV12-4; cdr3_nt: TGTGCCTCCGATACGGGAGCCTTTACTAACTATGGCTACATCTTC; cdr3_aa: CASDTGAFTNYGYIF
d_call: TRBD2; clone_size: many; j_call: TRBJ2-3; v_call: TRBV20-1; cdr3_nt: TGCAGTGCTAGAGATATGACTAGCGGGACGGATACGCAGTATTTT; cdr3_aa: CSARDMTSGTDTQYF